This TCR beta chain comes out of a study of control samples from healthy donors and cancer patients (dated by TCRdb to 2020 to 2022). CDR1 and CDR2 were assigned from the germline V gene as SNHLY and FYNNEI. The junction carries 15 bases between V and J, which are trimmed by 9 bases and 6 bases respectively. The CDR3 goes from the cysteine to the phenylalanine over 13 residues. The CDR3 DNA has 39 bases and is translated from base 1. Judged by its sample share, this clone qualifies as medium-sized (0.01 to 0.1%). The specificity of this receptor is unknown. Qualities for individual bases were not recorded, and no much larger clone is one base off. Other DNA sequences in the same sample also yield this CDR3. The library was produced with the immunoSEQ multiplex PCR assay. TCRdb obtained this table from immuneACCESS and retained in-frame rearrangements with V and J assigned. These tables miss some clones; where compared with another copy, unresolved V genes account for less than half of the shortfall, and the remainder is unexplained. For this sample the table gives 150,000 or so clones, of which about nine tenths were detected only once. In total, the top ten clones hold around 2.5% of the sample.

Sequences were obtained from blood. The chain joins TRBV2 to TRBJ1-5; the D gene is possibly TRBD1, with 6 bases matching. This TCR came from a man in his forties or fifties in good health. The CDR3 loop reads CASRGGQIQPQHF. The sequenced DNA: TGTGCCAGTCGGGGTGGACAGATTCAGCCCCAGCATTTT. The CDR3, completed at both ends by the reference TRBV2 and TRBJ1-5 genes, gives the full variable domain EPEVTQTPSHQVTQMGQEVILRCVPISNHLYFYWYRQILGQKVEFLVSFYNNEISEKSEIFDDQFSVERPDGSNFTLKIRSTKLEDSAMYFCASRGGQIQPQHFGDGTRLSIL.